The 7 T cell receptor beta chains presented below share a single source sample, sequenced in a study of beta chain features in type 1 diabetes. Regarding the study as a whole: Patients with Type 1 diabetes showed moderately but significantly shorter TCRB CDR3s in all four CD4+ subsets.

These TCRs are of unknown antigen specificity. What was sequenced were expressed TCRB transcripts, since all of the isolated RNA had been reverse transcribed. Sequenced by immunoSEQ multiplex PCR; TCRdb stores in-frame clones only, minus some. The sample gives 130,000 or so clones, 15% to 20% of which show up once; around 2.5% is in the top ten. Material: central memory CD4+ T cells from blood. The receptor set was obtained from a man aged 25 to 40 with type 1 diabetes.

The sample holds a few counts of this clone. This CDR3 reads CASSPTRGKLNEQYF. In DNA, the CDR3 is TGTGCCAGCAGTCCAACCCGAGGGAAGTTGAACGAGCAGTACTTC. V and J are TRBV6-6 and TRBJ2-7; TRBD2 is a possible D gene (5 bases). Trimming left V 5 bases short and J 5 bases short, with 19 bases between. Germline values: CDR1 MNHNY, CDR2 SVGAGI (reference sequence). The CDR3 length is 15 residues.

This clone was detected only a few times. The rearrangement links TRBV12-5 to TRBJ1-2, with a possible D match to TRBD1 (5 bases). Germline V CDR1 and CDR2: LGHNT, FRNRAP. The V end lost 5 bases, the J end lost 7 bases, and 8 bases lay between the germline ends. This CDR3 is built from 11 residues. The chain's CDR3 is CASGQGSGYTF. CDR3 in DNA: TGTGCTAGTGGTCAGGGTAGTGGCTACACCTTC.

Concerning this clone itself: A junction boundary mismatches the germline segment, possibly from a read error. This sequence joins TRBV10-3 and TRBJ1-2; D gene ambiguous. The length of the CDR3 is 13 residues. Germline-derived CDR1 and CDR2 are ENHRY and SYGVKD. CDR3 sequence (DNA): TGTGCCCTCAGTGCAGAGCCGCTCTATGGCTACACCTTC. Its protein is CALSAEPLYGYTF.

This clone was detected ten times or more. CDR3 DNA: TGTGCCAGCAGCTTAAGGGGGAAAGACACTGAAGCTTTCTTT. This gives the protein CASSLRGKDTEAFF. This chain connects TRBV7-9 to TRBJ1-1; a possible D gene is TRBD1 (6 bases). CDR1 is SEHNR and CDR2 is FQNEAQ in the germline V gene (reference sequence). CDR3 size: 14 residues. The ends were cut back, 2 bases at V and 3 bases at J, with 10 bases in the middle.

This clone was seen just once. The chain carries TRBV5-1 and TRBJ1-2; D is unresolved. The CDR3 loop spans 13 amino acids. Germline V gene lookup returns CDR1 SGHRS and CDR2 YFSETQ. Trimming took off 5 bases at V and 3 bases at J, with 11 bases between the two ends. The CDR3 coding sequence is TGCGCCAGCAGTCTCGACGGGTACTATGGCTACACCTTC. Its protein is CASSLDGYYGYTF.

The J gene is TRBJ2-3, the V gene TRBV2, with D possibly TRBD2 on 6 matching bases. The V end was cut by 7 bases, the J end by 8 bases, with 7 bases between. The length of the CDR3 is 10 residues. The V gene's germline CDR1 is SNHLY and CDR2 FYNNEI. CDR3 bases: TGTGCCAGCATGGAGGGTACGCAGTATTTT. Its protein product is CASMEGTQYF.

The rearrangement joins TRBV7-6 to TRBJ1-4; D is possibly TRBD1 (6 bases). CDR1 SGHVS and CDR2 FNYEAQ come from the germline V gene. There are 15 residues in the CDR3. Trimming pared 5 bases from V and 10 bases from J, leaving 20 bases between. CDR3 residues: CASSLEVRGEGKLFF. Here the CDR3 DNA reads TGTGCCAGCAGCCTAGAGGTCAGGGGAGAGGGAAAACTGTTTTTT. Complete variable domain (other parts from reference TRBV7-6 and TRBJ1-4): GAGVSQSPRYKVTKRGQDVALRCDPISGHVSLYWYRQALGQGPEFLTYFNYEAQQDKSGLPNDRFSAERPEGSISTLTIQRTEQRDSAMYRCASSLEVRGEGKLFFGSGTQLSVL.